The entry below describes one T cell receptor (beta chain). TCRdb's copy holds only in-frame clones and misses some; the assay was immunoSEQ multiplex PCR. The sample lists around 110,000 clones, 80% to 90% occurring once. The sample comes from a study of control samples from healthy donors and cancer patients. The CDR3 totals 17 residues. V dropped 2 bases and J dropped 6; count of bases not matched to a gene: 8. Germline CDR1 is MNHEY and CDR2 is SVGEGT. This clonotype was sampled from a woman aged 45-65 years with colorectal cancer. Sequencing was performed on PBMCs. V gene TRBV6-2 or TRBV6-3 combines with J gene TRBJ2-1; 12 bases line up with TRBD2. The CDR3 is CASSYVLAGGVGNEQFF. The CDR3 bases are TGTGCCAGCAGTTACGTCCTAGCGGGAGGGGTGGGCAATGAGCAGTTCTTC.